A single sample gave rise to the 3 T cell receptor beta chains below, sequenced in a study of T-cell reconstitution after alpha-beta-depleted transplantation in children. The authors prepared the TCRbeta library with unique molecular identifiers. TCRdb used MiXCR to reprocess the PCR reads, holding one entry per CDR3 protein. This table has 210,000 or so distinct CDR3 sequences, approximately 11% appearing once. Sequencing used PBMCs, obtained before TCRalphabeta/CD19-depleted stem cell transplant. These receptors were taken from a child less than two years old with acute myeloid leukemia, due to receive a stem cell transplant.

A few counts support this clonotype. The chain joins TRBV7-8 to TRBJ2-1; 11 bases match TRBD2. The J segment lost 2 bases and the V segment lost 5 bases, leaving 2 bases of the junction unmatched. CDR3 length equals 15 residues. Germline CDR1 and CDR2: SGHVS and FQNEAQ. In DNA, the CDR3 is TGTGCCAGCAGCAAACTAGCGGGGGCCTACAATGAGCAGTTCTTC. Amino acid sequence: CASSKLAGAYNEQFF.

Many counts were recorded for this clonotype. The chain employs TRBV12-3 or TRBV12-4 and TRBJ2-7, with 10 nucleotides matching TRBD1. V lost 5 bases to trimming and J lost 4 bases; unmatched junction nucleotides: 8. This CDR3 is built from 15 residues. Written as DNA, the CDR3 is TGTGCCAGCAGTCCAGACAGGGGGCGCGCATACGAGCAGTACTTC. Its protein product is CASSPDRGRAYEQYF.

This clonotype was detected ten times or more. This sequence joins TRBV7-2 and TRBJ2-5; 7 nucleotides line up with TRBD2. CDR3 length: 15 residues. Unmatched junction bases numbered 6, after V lost 0 bases and J lost 5 bases. Germline V gene data show CDR1 as SGHTA and CDR2 as FQGNSA. The DNA of the CDR3 is TGTGCCAGCAGCTTAGCGGGAGGGAAGTGGGAGACCCAGTACTTC. Translation: CASSLAGGKWETQYF.